What follows is one T cell receptor (beta chain) and its context. The antigen is unknown. These data come from a study of beta chain features in type 1 diabetes. Study-wide points: Type 1 diabetes patients had TCRB CDR3s that were shorter (moderately but significantly so) in all four CD4+ subsets.

This CDR3 region has 13 residues. CDR1 is SQVTM, CDR2 ANQGSEA, per germline. V lost 5 bases to trimming and J lost 3 bases; unmatched junction nucleotides: 2. Of the isolated RNA, all was reverse transcribed, and so the sequenced material was expressed TCRB transcripts. The repertoire was sequenced with immunoSEQ multiplex PCR; TCRdb's copy has only in-frame clones and lacks some. The data show under 25,000 clones, roughly 56% seen once. Sequenced sample: stem cell memory CD4+ T cells from blood. This chain joins TRBV29-1 and TRBJ2-1; 9 bases agree with TRBD2. The TCR sequence derives from a man between 18 and 35 years old with type 1 diabetes. CDR3 region: CSVKRGVYNEQFF. CDR3 DNA: TGCAGCGTTAAGCGGGGGGTCTACAATGAGCAGTTCTTC.